This TCR beta chain originates from a study of radiation and T cells in renal cell carcinoma. Method: immunoSEQ multiplex PCR; TCRdb's copy keeps in-frame clones and lacks some. The data show 130,000 to 150,000 clones, 70% to 90% seen once. V lost 5 bases and J lost 2, with 11 bases in between. Germline loops: CDR1 SGHAT, CDR2 FQNNGV. The length of the CDR3 is 14 residues. Time point of the sample: baseline pretreatment blood. Treatment described: 15 Gy SBRT to primary tumor, nephrectomy 4 weeks later. The TCR sequence derives from a woman aged 45-65 years with renal cell carcinoma. The chain combines TRBV11-2 with TRBJ2-3, with D possibly matching TRBD1 (5 bases). The sequences come from blood, collected from a patient whose treatment included radiotherapy and nephrectomy. The CDR3 spells CASSKTVLTDTQYF. As DNA, the CDR3 is TGTGCCAGCAGCAAGACAGTCCTCACAGATACGCAGTATTTT.